Listed below are T cell receptor beta chains from one sample, sequenced in a study of blood T cell repertoires in COVID-19. TCRdb keeps only in-frame clones here, not all; method: immunoSEQ multiplex PCR. The sample shows about 110,000 clones, 80% of them seen only once. The sequenced sample was peripheral blood. These receptors all come from a human donor in a cohort sampled during active or convalescent COVID-19. Both conserved end residues are part of each CDR3. Fields, in order: CDR3 protein, CDR3 DNA, D gene, clone size, J gene, V gene. D genes are given only for firm matches. The listing skips clone size in some rows; elsewhere it reads once, few, many or a size class.

CASSFKQGAAGNTIYF,TGTGCCAGCAGCTTCAAACAGGGGGCGGCTGGAAACACCATATATTTT,TRBD1,.,TRBJ1-3,TRBV7-2
CASSLGGDRGSAGELFF,TGTGCCAGCAGCTTGGGGGGGGACAGGGGGTCCGCCGGGGAGCTGTTTTTT,TRBD1,.,TRBJ2-2,TRBV5-5
CASSWGLHTGELFF,TGTGCCAGTAGTTGGGGACTGCACACCGGGGAGCTGTTTTTT,.,.,TRBJ2-2,TRBV19
CASSLYGGAEETQYF,TGTGCCAGCAGCTTGTACGGGGGGGCTGAGGAGACCCAGTACTTC,TRBD2,.,TRBJ2-5,TRBV7-2
CASSLAPGQGRGYTF,TGTGCCAGCAGCTTAGCGCCGGGACAGGGTCGTGGCTACACCTTC,TRBD1,.,TRBJ1-2,TRBV7-2
CASSFSSGITDTQYF,TGTGCCAGCAGTTTTTCTAGCGGGATTACAGATACGCAGTATTTT,TRBD2,.,TRBJ2-3,TRBV28
CAWSRGQGGSGANVLTF,TGTGCCTGGAGTCGTGGCCAGGGCGGCTCTGGGGCCAACGTCCTGACTTTC,.,.,TRBJ2-6,TRBV30
CASSLSSGGRNEQFF,TGTGCCAGCAGTTTGTCGTCGGGGGGCCGTAATGAGCAGTTCTTC,.,.,TRBJ2-1,TRBV28
CASSLSRQETQYF,TGTGCCAGCAGCTTATCCAGACAAGAGACCCAGTACTTC,.,.,TRBJ2-5,TRBV7-3
CASSPWDRDLEKLFF,TGTGCCAGCTCACCCTGGGACAGGGACCTTGAAAAACTGTTTTTT,TRBD1,.,TRBJ1-4,TRBV18
CASSQGVYTEAFF,TGTGCCAGCAGCCAGGGTGTCTACACTGAAGCTTTCTTT,.,few,TRBJ1-1,TRBV5-6
CASAAGHLEQALGEQYF,TGTGCCAGCGCGGCGGGGCACCTAGAGCAGGCCCTTGGCGAGCAGTACTTC,.,.,TRBJ2-7,TRBV27
CASSGRTGEETQYF,TGTGCCAGCAGCGGGCGGACAGGGGAGGAGACCCAGTACTTC,TRBD1,once,TRBJ2-5,TRBV7-2
CASSLVAGGRSPLHF,TGTGCCAGCAGCTTAGTCGCAGGGGGTCGTTCACCCCTCCACTTT,TRBD1,.,TRBJ1-6,TRBV7-2
CASSKDRAREQYF,TGTGCCAGCAGCAAAGACAGGGCCCGCGAGCAGTACTTC,TRBD1,.,TRBJ2-7,TRBV5-6
CASSPRADEQFF,TGTGCCAGCAGTCCCCGAGCGGATGAGCAGTTCTTC,.,.,TRBJ2-1,TRBV28
CATSGTYSNQPQHF,TGTGCCACCAGTGGAACCTATAGCAATCAGCCCCAGCATTTT,.,.,TRBJ1-5,TRBV24-1
CASSKGTRDRGLVGGYTF,TGTGCCAGCAGCAAAGGGACCCGGGACAGGGGGCTGGTGGGTGGCTACACCTTC,.,.,TRBJ1-2,TRBV21-1
CASSYFGELFF,TGTGCCAGCAGTTACTTCGGGGAGCTGTTTTTT,.,.,TRBJ2-2,TRBV27
CASSQRQGGTSGSLNEQFF,TGTGCCAGCAGCCAAAGACAGGGGGGGACTAGCGGGAGTCTTAATGAGCAGTTCTTC,TRBD2,.,TRBJ2-1,TRBV3-1/TRBV3-2
CASSLGLEGPGDTQYF,TGTGCCAGCAGCTTAGGGTTGGAAGGCCCGGGAGATACGCAGTATTTT,.,.,TRBJ2-3,TRBV7-2